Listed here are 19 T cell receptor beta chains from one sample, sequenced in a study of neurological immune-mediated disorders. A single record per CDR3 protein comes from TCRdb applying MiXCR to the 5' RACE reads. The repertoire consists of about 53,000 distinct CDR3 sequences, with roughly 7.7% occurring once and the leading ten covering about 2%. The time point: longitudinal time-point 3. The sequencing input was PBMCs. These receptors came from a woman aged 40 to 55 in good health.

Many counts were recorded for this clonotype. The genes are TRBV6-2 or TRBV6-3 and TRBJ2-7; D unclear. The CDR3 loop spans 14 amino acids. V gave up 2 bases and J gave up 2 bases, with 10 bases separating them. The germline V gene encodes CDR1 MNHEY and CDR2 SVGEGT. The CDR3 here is CASSYPALTYEQYF. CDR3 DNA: TGTGCCAGCAGTTACCCGGCATTGACCTACGAGCAGTACTTC.

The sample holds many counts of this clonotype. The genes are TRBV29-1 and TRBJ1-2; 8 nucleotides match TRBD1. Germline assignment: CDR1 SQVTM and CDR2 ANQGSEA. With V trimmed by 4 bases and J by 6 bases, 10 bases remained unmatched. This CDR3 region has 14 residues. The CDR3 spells CSVGGGRGRDGYTF. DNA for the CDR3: TGCAGCGTTGGGGGGGGCAGGGGGCGAGATGGCTACACCTTC.

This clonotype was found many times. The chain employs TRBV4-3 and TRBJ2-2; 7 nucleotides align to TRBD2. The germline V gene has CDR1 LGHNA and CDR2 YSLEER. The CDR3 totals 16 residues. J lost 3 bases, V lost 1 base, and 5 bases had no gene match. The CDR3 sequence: CASSQVRGSDTGELFF. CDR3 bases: TGCGCCAGCAGCCAAGTTCGCGGGAGCGACACCGGGGAGCTGTTTTTT.

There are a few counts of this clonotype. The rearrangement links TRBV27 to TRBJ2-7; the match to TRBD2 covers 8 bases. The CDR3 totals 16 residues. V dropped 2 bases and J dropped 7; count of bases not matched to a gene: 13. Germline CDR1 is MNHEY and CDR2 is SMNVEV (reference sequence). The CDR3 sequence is CASSLILSGGSGEQYF. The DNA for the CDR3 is TGTGCCAGCAGTTTAATTCTGAGCGGGGGATCAGGGGAGCAGTACTTC.

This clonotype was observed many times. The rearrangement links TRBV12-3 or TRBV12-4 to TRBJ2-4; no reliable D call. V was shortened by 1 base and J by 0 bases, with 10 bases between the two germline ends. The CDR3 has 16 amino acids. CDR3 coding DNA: TGTGCCAGCAGTTTAGTTCCGACCGTAGCCAAAAACATTCAGTACTTC. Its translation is CASSLVPTVAKNIQYF.

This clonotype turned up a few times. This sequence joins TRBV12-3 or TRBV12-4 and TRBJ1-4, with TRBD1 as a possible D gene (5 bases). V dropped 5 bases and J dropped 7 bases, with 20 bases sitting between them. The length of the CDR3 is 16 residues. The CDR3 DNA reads TGTGCCAGCAGTCGGTCGCGGGGGGAGGAATTTGAAAAACTGTTTTTT. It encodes CASSRSRGEEFEKLFF.

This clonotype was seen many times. This CDR3 reads CASSQDLERSFTDTQYF. The CDR3 region has the DNA TGCGCCAGCAGCCAAGATTTAGAACGGTCTTTCACAGATACGCAGTATTTT. The chain joins TRBV4-1 to TRBJ2-3; unclear D gene. Looked up from germline, CDR1 is MGHRA and CDR2 is YSYEKL. Trimming stripped 0 bases from V and 2 bases from J, with 15 bases between. The CDR3 sequence is 17 residues long.

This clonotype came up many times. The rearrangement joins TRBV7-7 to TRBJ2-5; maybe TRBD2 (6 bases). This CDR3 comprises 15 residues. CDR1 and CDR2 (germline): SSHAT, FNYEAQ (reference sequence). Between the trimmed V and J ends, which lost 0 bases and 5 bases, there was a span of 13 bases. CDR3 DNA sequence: TGTGCCAGCAGCTTAGCGGGAGATGGGGGGGAGACCCAGTACTTC. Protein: CASSLAGDGGETQYF.

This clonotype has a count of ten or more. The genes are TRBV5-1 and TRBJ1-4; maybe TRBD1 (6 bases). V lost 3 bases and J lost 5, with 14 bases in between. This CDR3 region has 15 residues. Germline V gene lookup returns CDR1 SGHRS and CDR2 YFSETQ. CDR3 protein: CASSSDSLRNEKLFF. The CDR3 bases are TGCGCCAGCAGCTCGGACAGTCTACGGAATGAAAAACTGTTTTTT.

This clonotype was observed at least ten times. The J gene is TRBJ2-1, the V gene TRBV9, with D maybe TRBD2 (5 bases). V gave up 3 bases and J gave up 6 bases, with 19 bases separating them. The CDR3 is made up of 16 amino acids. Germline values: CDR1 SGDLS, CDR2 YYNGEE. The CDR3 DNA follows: TGTGCCAGCAGCGGACTAACTCTGGACCCGGGCAATGAGCAGTTCTTC. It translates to CASSGLTLDPGNEQFF.

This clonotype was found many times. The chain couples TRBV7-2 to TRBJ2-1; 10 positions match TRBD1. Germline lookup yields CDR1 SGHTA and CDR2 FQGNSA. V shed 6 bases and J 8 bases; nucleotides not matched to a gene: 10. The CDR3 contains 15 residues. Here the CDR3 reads CASSEGTGQGYEQFF. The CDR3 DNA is TGTGCCAGCAGTGAAGGTACGGGACAGGGGTATGAGCAGTTCTTC.

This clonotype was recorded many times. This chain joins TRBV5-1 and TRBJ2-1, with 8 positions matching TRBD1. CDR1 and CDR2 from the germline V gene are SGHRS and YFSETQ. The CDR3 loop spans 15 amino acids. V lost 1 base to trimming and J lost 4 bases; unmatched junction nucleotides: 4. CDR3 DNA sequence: TGCGCCAGCAGCTTGACAGGGGGAGCATACAATGAGCAGTTCTTC. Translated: CASSLTGGAYNEQFF.

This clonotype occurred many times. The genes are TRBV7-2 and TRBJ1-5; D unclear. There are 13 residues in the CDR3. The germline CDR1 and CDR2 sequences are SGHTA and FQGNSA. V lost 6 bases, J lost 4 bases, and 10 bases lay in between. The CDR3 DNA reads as TGTGCCAGCAGTCTTCAACTTAATCAGCCCCAGCATTTT. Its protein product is CASSLQLNQPQHF.

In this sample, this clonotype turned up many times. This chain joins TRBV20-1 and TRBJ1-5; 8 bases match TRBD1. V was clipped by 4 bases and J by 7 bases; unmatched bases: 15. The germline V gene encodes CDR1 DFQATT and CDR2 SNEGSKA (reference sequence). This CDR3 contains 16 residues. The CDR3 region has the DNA TGCAGTGCTATCCCGAGACAGGGGATCTCTCGGCAGCCCCAGCATTTT. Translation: CSAIPRQGISRQPQHF.

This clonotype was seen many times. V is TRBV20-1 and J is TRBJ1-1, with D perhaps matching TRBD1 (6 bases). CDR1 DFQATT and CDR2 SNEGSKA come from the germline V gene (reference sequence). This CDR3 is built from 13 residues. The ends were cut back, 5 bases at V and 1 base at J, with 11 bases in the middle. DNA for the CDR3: TGCAGTGCTCGTGGAGGGGGGAACACTGAAGCTTTCTTT. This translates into CSARGGGNTEAFF.

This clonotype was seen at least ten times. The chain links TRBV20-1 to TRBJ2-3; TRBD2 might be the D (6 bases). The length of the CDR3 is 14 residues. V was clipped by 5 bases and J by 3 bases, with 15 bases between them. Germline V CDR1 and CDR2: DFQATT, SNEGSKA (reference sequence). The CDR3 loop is CSAYSNSGTDTQYF. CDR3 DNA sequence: TGCAGTGCTTACTCAAATAGCGGTACAGATACGCAGTATTTT.

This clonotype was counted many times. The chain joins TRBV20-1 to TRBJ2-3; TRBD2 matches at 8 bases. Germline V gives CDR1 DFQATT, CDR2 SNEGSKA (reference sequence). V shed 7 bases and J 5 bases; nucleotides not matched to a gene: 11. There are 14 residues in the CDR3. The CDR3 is CSGLQRGTGDTQYF. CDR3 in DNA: TGCAGTGGCTTGCAGCGGGGGACCGGAGATACGCAGTATTTT.

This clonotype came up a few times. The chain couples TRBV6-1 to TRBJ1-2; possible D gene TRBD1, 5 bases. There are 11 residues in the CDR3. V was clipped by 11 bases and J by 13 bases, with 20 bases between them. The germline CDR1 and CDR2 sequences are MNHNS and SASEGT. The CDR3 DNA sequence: TGTGCCCGGCTGCGAGGGGCCGGTGTCACCTTC. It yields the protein CARLRGAGVTF.

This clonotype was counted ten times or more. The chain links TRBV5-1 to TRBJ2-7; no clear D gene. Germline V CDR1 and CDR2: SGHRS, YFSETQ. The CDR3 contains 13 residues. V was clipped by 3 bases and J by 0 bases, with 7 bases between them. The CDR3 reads CASSSVSSYEQYF. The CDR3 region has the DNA TGCGCCAGCAGCTCGGTTTCCTCCTACGAGCAGTACTTC.